A single sample gave rise to the 12 T cell receptor beta chains below, sequenced in a study of cytomegalovirus exposure and HLA in healthy donors. This PCR relied on a set of 60 Vbeta primers and 13 Jbeta primers. TCRdb's copy holds only in-frame clones and misses some; the assay was immunoSEQ multiplex PCR. The table has about 130,000 clones, about 73% seen once. Sequencing used PBMCs. The receptor source for this set is a woman aged 45-59 years in good health and CMV-seropositive.

This rearrangement joins TRBV5-4 to TRBJ1-6; 8 nucleotides match TRBD1. From germline, CDR1 is SGHNT and CDR2 YYREEE (reference sequence). CDR3 length: 14 residues. V shed 5 bases, J shed 10 bases, and the junction held 8 bases outside the gene matches. The CDR3 is CASSFAGGLSPLHF. CDR3 bases: TGTGCCAGCAGTTTTGCAGGGGGCTTGTCACCCCTCCACTTT. Variable domain in full (rest from reference TRBV5-4 and TRBJ1-6): ETGVTQSPTHLIKTRGQQVTLRCSSQSGHNTVSWYQQALGQGPQFIFQYYREEENGRGNFPPRFSGLQFPNYSSELNVNALELDDSALYLCASSFAGGLSPLHFGNGTRLTVT.

The rearrangement uses TRBV6-1 and TRBJ2-2; D is unclear. In germline, CDR1 is MNHNS, CDR2 SASEGT. The ends were cut back, 3 bases at V and 4 bases at J, with 9 bases in the middle. CDR3 size: 14 residues. The CDR3 DNA reads TGTGCCAGCAGTGATTACCTCGGCACCGGGGAGCTGTTTTTT. Translation gives CASSDYLGTGELFF.

This clone came up once. The chain combines TRBV9 with TRBJ1-5, with 7 bases matching TRBD1. Germline V CDR1 and CDR2: SGDLS, YYNGEE. CDR3 length equals 14 residues. J lost 6 bases, V lost 3 bases, and 6 bases had no gene match. CDR3 bases: TGTGCCAGCAGCGCCGACAGGGTCGGTCAGCCCCAGCATTTT. Residues: CASSADRVGQPQHF.

Turning to this clone: Sequence at one end of the junction differs from germline and may be a read error. In DNA form, the CDR3 reads TGTGCCTGGAGTGTACTGGGCAATGGCTACCCCTTC. Its protein is CAWSVLGNGYPF. The chain employs TRBV30 and TRBJ1-2; D is undetermined. The CDR3 has 12 residues. Germline V lookup: CDR1 GTSNPN, CDR2 SVGIG (reference sequence).

The chain recombines TRBV25-1 with TRBJ1-1; D is undetermined. Looked up from germline, CDR1 is MGHDK and CDR2 is SYGVNS. This CDR3 has 13 amino acids. V was shortened by 3 bases and J by 4 bases, with 9 bases between the two germline ends. CDR3 region: CASSERTGTEAFF. CDR3 in DNA: TGTGCCAGCAGTGAGAGGACTGGCACTGAAGCTTTCTTT.

This clone is a singleton in its sample. This chain links TRBV25-1 with TRBJ1-4, with D possibly TRBD1 on 5 matching bases. This CDR3 is built from 15 residues. V lost 3 bases and J lost 0, with 8 bases in between. Per the germline V gene, CDR1 is MGHDK and CDR2 is SYGVNS. DNA of the CDR3: TGTGCCAGCAGTGACCGGGGGGCAACTAATGAAAAACTGTTTTTT. Translation gives CASSDRGATNEKLFF.

The chain carries TRBV9 and TRBJ2-7; D possibly corresponds to TRBD2 (7 bases). The V gene lost 7 bases and the J gene lost 0 bases, with 14 bases spanning the gap. In germline, CDR1 is SGDLS, CDR2 YYNGEE. The CDR3 totals 14 residues. The CDR3 region is CASSRGGSSYEQYF. DNA for the CDR3: TGTGCCAGCTCGAGGGGGGGGAGCTCCTACGAGCAGTACTTC.

V is TRBV19 and J is TRBJ2-3; D gene uncertain. Trimming stripped 3 bases from V and 0 bases from J, with 10 bases between. Looked up from germline, CDR1 is LNHDA and CDR2 is SQIVND (reference sequence). The CDR3 has 15 residues. CDR3 sequence reads: CASSISRVSTDTQYF. The CDR3 nucleotides read TGTGCCAGTAGTATTTCTAGAGTGAGCACAGATACGCAGTATTTT.

V and J are TRBV10-3 and TRBJ2-5, with D possibly being TRBD1 (6 bases). V was cut by 2 bases and J by 5 bases, with 9 bases left in between. The CDR3 sequence is 13 residues long. Germline lookup yields CDR1 ENHRY and CDR2 SYGVKD. The CDR3 sequence is CAISETGKETQYF. The CDR3 DNA reads TGTGCCATCAGTGAGACAGGGAAGGAGACCCAGTACTTC.

This chain links TRBV2 with TRBJ1-5, with a weak D call TRBD1 (5 bases). Trimming left V 5 bases short and J 0 bases short, with 11 bases between. This CDR3 is 15 amino acids long. Germline assignment: CDR1 SNHLY and CDR2 FYNNEI. CDR3 coding DNA: TGTGCCAGCAGTACAGACAGATATAGCAATCAGCCCCAGCATTTT. This encodes CASSTDRYSNQPQHF.

A few counts support this clone. The CDR3 reads CASSQDTERSEQYF. The CDR3 DNA sequence: TGTGCCAGCAGCCAAGATACGGAGCGATCCGAGCAGTACTTC. The rearrangement uses TRBV5-5 and TRBJ2-7, with D hard to call. The CDR3 has 14 residues. Germline CDR1 is SGHKS and CDR2 is YYEKEE (reference sequence). Trimming took off 4 bases at V and 6 bases at J, with 17 bases between the two ends.

The V and J genes are TRBV5-6 and TRBJ2-1; no clear D. The CDR3 is 14 amino acids. Per the germline V gene, CDR1 is SGHDT and CDR2 is YYEEEE. V was shortened by 4 bases and J by 4 bases, with 12 bases between the two germline ends. DNA of the CDR3: TGTGCCAGCAGCCTCCGACTGATATACAATGAGCAGTTCTTC. Residues: CASSLRLIYNEQFF. The full variable domain, rest sourced from reference TRBV5-6 and TRBJ2-1, is DAGVTQSPTHLIKTRGQQVTLRCSPKSGHDTVSWYQQALGQGPQFIFQYYEEEERQRGNFPDRFSGHQFPNYSSELNVNALLLGDSALYLCASSLRLIYNEQFFGPGTRLTVL.